The TCR beta chain described here comes from a study of T cell repertoires in cytomegalovirus infection. One entry per CDR3 protein results from TCRdb running MiXCR on the reads. This table holds a few hundred thousand distinct CDR3 sequences, around two fifths found once. After removal of 2 bases from V and 6 bases from J, the junction contained 4 bases not matched to a gene. Germline V gene sequence: CDR1 SEHNR, CDR2 FQNEAQ (reference sequence). The length of the CDR3 is 14 residues. This clonotype showed up just once. Its antigen is not known. This TCR was sampled from a human donor in good health (CMV status not recorded). Some clones in this sample may be carry-over from other donors' samples. The sequencing used cultured PBMCs, collected from culture after CMV antigen stimulation. The V gene is TRBV7-9, the J gene TRBJ2-1, with 7 bases fitting TRBD2. DNA of the CDR3: TGTGCCAGCAGCTTAATGGCTAGCGGCAATGAGCAGTTCTTC. Amino acid sequence: CASSLMASGNEQFF.